The clone carrying this T cell receptor (beta chain) was picked up a small number of times. Its specificity is unknown. The use of a sample-barcoded 5' primer and a J-beta primer mix characterized a second PCR of about 6 to 11 cycles. Each CDR3 protein gets one entry after TCRdb re-called the 5' RACE reads with MiXCR. The sample has 1.5 million to 2 million distinct CDR3 sequences; under 30% are singletons. Germline CDR1 is MGHRA and CDR2 is YSYEKL. Trimming removed 2 bases from V and 0 bases from J, with 9 bases in between. This CDR3 region has 15 residues. The sample comes from a study of blood T cells in healthy people across ages. Caucasian individuals from Russia who were healthy and aged roughly 6 to 95 acted as donors. Each of the donors had 9 to 10 milliliters of peripheral blood drawn into EDTA-treated Vacutainer tubes. Findings and caveats of the study: PBMCs went unsorted, and a conclusive naive versus antigen-experienced comparison was therefore prevented.

This rearrangement joins TRBV4-1 to TRBJ2-3; D gene ambiguous. The sequencing input was blood. This clonotype originated in a woman aged 25 to 45 in good health. The CDR3 reads CASSQLGPSTDTQYF. CDR3 DNA: TGCGCCAGCAGCCAACTCGGGCCTAGCACAGATACGCAGTATTTT.